This T cell receptor (beta chain) derives from a study of blood T cell repertoires in COVID-19. About the research overall: Samples came from the United States, Italy and Spain, spanning acute and convalescent COVID-19. T cells, B-cell-depleted T cells, or PBMCs provided the cDNA or gDNA that served as material.

Patients in Seattle were enrolled during active infection, then followed longitudinally. Authors' methods: Reference gene primers were amplified, and this amplification served to estimate nucleated cell counts. Sequencing used immunoSEQ multiplex PCR; TCRdb keeps in-frame clones, though not all of them. That table gives V, J and clone size, and the DNA gave D and trimming. The data hold around 300,000 clones, with under 90% observed a single time. In its sample, this clone was seen a few times. Germline V lookup: CDR1 SQVTM, CDR2 ANQGSEA. V shed 4 bases and J shed 7 bases, with 20 bases lying between them. The CDR3 covers 14 residues.

The material sequenced was peripheral blood. The TCR comes from a woman aged 25-40 years with COVID-19, enrolled during active disease. The V and J genes are TRBV29-1 and TRBJ2-7, with D maybe TRBD2 (5 bases). The CDR3, as DNA: TGCAGCGTTGCCGGAGGTCCCCAGGAGATTGAGCAGTACTTC. Translation: CSVAGGPQEIEQYF.